A selection of T cell receptor beta chains follows, all from one sample in a study of identical twins. TCRdb independently ran MiXCR on the 5' RACE reads; one entry per CDR3 protein. This table has about 330,000 distinct CDR3 sequences, 9% to 15% appearing once. The data were also submitted as part of a second study, on yellow fever vaccine responses in identical twins.

The source material was CD8+ T cells sorted from blood. Every receptor here comes from a woman under 30 in good health. Each CDR3 is given with its conserved first and last residue. D genes are given only for firm matches. Some rows mark clone size as missing; the rest say once, few, many or name a class of expanded clone.

>TRBJ2-7|TRBV9|few|-
CASSEGQLGNEQYF
TGTGCCAGCAGTGAAGGACAGCTGGGGAACGAGCAGTACTTC
>TRBJ2-7|TRBV12-3/TRBV12-4|few|-
CASSLIGAEAYEQYF
TGTGCCAGCAGTTTAATCGGGGCCGAAGCCTACGAGCAGTACTTC
>TRBJ2-3|TRBV7-9|-|TRBD2
CASSQGLARDTQYF
TGTGCCAGCAGCCAGGGACTAGCGAGAGATACGCAGTATTTT
>TRBJ2-1|TRBV15|-|TRBD2
CATSKLREAVGNEQFF
TGTGCCACCAGCAAGCTGCGGGAGGCCGTGGGCAATGAGCAGTTCTTC
>TRBJ2-1|TRBV20-1|few|TRBD1
CSARDGTGGVLEQFF
TGCAGTGCTCGAGACGGGACAGGGGGCGTTCTTGAGCAGTTCTTC
>TRBJ2-1|TRBV5-1|-|-
CASSLVEGLTYNEQFF
TGCGCCAGCAGCTTGGTTGAGGGACTTACCTACAATGAGCAGTTCTTC
>TRBJ2-1|TRBV11-2|many|-
CASSFWGNEQFF
TGTGCCAGCAGCTTTTGGGGGAATGAGCAGTTCTTC
>TRBJ2-2|TRBV13|-|-
CASSSNNGIDHVELFF
TGTGCCAGCAGTTCCAACAACGGGATAGACCATGTGGAGCTGTTTTTT
>TRBJ2-1|TRBV11-2|few|TRBD2
CASSLPTERGGLHSSYNEQFF
TGTGCCAGCAGCTTACCCACAGAGCGGGGGGGCCTTCATAGCTCCTACAATGAGCAGTTCTTC
>TRBJ1-4|TRBV7-6|-|-
CASSLGGLGKLFF
TGTGCCAGCAGCTTAGGAGGGTTAGGAAAACTGTTTTTT
>TRBJ2-3|TRBV4-1|few|-
CASSQVGGGDTQYF
TGCGCCAGCAGCCAAGTTGGAGGTGGGGATACGCAGTATTTT
>TRBJ2-7|TRBV9|-|TRBD1
CASSPGATGGSYEQYF
TGTGCCAGCAGCCCAGGTGCGACAGGGGGCTCCTACGAGCAGTACTTC
>TRBJ1-5|TRBV12-3/TRBV12-4|many|-
CASSWAGQNQPQHF
TGTGCCAGCAGTTGGGCAGGCCAAAATCAGCCCCAGCATTTT
>TRBJ2-5|TRBV11-2|few|TRBD1
CASSFEGQDEETQYF
TGTGCCAGCAGCTTCGAGGGACAGGATGAAGAGACCCAGTACTTC
>TRBJ2-1|TRBV4-2|few|TRBD1
CASSARDRGQRVIGASNEQFF
TGTGCCAGCAGCGCCCGGGACAGGGGGCAACGGGTTATCGGGGCCTCCAATGAGCAGTTCTTC
>TRBJ2-2|TRBV27|-|-
CASSSTGTSNTGELFF
TGTGCCAGCAGTTCAACCGGGACATCGAACACCGGGGAGCTGTTTTTT
>TRBJ1-2|TRBV5-1|-|-
CASSDFYGYTF
TGCGCCAGCAGCGACTTCTATGGCTACACCTTC
>TRBJ2-2|TRBV5-1|few|TRBD2
CASSLGLAELLNTGELFF
TGCGCCAGCAGCTTGGGTCTAGCGGAACTGCTGAACACCGGGGAGCTGTTTTTT
>TRBJ2-1|TRBV14|-|-
CASSSRRNEQFF
TGTGCCAGCAGCTCCCGAAGGAATGAGCAGTTCTTC
>TRBJ2-2|TRBV29-1|few|-
CSVESDLNTGELFF
TGCAGCGTTGAAAGTGACTTGAACACCGGGGAGCTGTTTTTT
>TRBJ2-1|TRBV20-1|-|-
CSLVLAEQFF
TGCAGCCTCGTTTTGGCTGAGCAGTTCTTC
>TRBJ1-5|TRBV11-2|-|-
CASSLNPGYQPQHF
TGTGCCAGCAGCTTAAACCCCGGGTATCAGCCCCAGCATTTT
>TRBJ2-2|TRBV3-1|many|-
CASSVRVDRNTGELFF
TGTGCCAGCAGTGTTAGGGTGGACAGAAACACCGGGGAGCTGTTTTTT
>TRBJ2-5|TRBV28|few|TRBD1
CASSPLDREETQYF
TGTGCCAGCAGTCCCCTCGACAGGGAAGAGACCCAGTACTTC
>TRBJ2-1|TRBV28|few|TRBD2
CASSLFGLAGGNEQFF
TGTGCCAGCAGTTTATTTGGGCTAGCGGGGGGTAATGAGCAGTTCTTC
>TRBJ2-5|TRBV12-3/TRBV12-4|-|-
CASSLGAVAEETQYF
TGTGCCAGCAGTTTAGGGGCTGTGGCGGAAGAGACCCAGTACTTC
>TRBJ2-7|TRBV12-3/TRBV12-4|-|-
CASAKGGEESYEQYF
TGTGCCAGCGCCAAAGGGGGGGAGGAGTCCTACGAGCAGTACTTC
>TRBJ2-1|TRBV6-1|-|TRBD2
CASSQGLAGIYGYNEQFF
TGTGCCAGCAGCCAGGGACTAGCAGGTATCTACGGGTACAATGAGCAGTTCTTC
>TRBJ2-2|TRBV11-1|-|-
CASSLGVWHTTNTGELFF
TGTGCCAGCAGCTTAGGAGTTTGGCACACCACGAACACCGGGGAGCTGTTTTTT
>TRBJ1-1|TRBV6-5|-|-
CASSYSGPGWNTEAFF
TGTGCCAGCAGTTACTCGGGCCCAGGGTGGAACACTGAAGCTTTCTTT
>TRBJ1-1|TRBV20-1|many|-
CSAGDSDTTEAFF
TGCAGTGCCGGCGACAGTGATACCACTGAAGCTTTCTTT
>TRBJ2-5|TRBV6-2/TRBV6-3|few|-
CASSYGSTQYF
TGTGCCAGCAGTTACGGGTCGACCCAGTACTTC
>TRBJ2-2|TRBV7-8|-|TRBD2
CASSSFSGGATGELFF
TGTGCCAGCAGCTCCTTTAGCGGGGGGGCCACCGGGGAGCTGTTTTTT
>TRBJ2-1|TRBV5-1|-|-
CASSLEGWGNEQFF
TGCGCCAGCAGCTTGGAAGGGTGGGGCAATGAGCAGTTCTTC
>TRBJ1-5|TRBV20-1|-|TRBD1
CSARTRGQGASQPQHF
TGCAGTGCCAGAACGCGCGGACAGGGGGCTTCTCAGCCCCAGCATTTT
>TRBJ2-5|TRBV24-1|many|-
CATSERLLETQYF
TGTGCCACCAGTGAAAGACTATTAGAGACCCAGTACTTC
>TRBJ2-1|TRBV28|-|TRBD2
CASELAGGPNNEQFF
TGTGCCAGCGAACTAGCGGGAGGGCCCAACAATGAGCAGTTCTTC
>TRBJ2-6|TRBV7-3|-|TRBD1
CASSPPYRGLGGANVLTF
TGTGCCAGCAGCCCGCCGTACAGGGGGCTTGGAGGGGCCAACGTCCTGACTTTC
>TRBJ2-1|TRBV24-1|-|-
CATNQGGGPGNEQFF
TGTGCCACCAACCAAGGGGGAGGGCCAGGTAATGAGCAGTTCTTC
>TRBJ2-2|TRBV4-1|few|-
CATLGSGTGELFF
TGCGCCACGCTGGGGTCGGGCACCGGGGAGCTGTTTTTT
>TRBJ2-1|TRBV27|few|-
CASSWRSGGDEQFF
TGTGCCAGCAGTTGGCGGTCGGGGGGCGATGAGCAGTTCTTC
>TRBJ2-1|TRBV12-3/TRBV12-4|many|TRBD1
CASTQGAIMAEQFF
TGTGCCAGCACCCAGGGGGCAATAATGGCTGAGCAGTTCTTC
>TRBJ1-5|TRBV20-1|few|-
CSARDWGQPQHF
TGCAGTGCTAGAGATTGGGGTCAGCCCCAGCATTTT
>TRBJ2-3|TRBV7-2|-|-
CASSPRRREGTDTQYF
TGTGCCAGCAGCCCTCGCCGACGGGAAGGCACAGATACGCAGTATTTT
>TRBJ1-2|TRBV19|-|TRBD1
CASSIKFGDRVGGYTF
TGTGCCAGTAGTATTAAATTCGGCGACAGGGTCGGAGGCTACACCTTC
>TRBJ2-1|TRBV20-1|few|TRBD2
CSATAIPISGSANEQFF
TGCAGTGCTACCGCGATCCCAATTAGCGGGAGTGCGAATGAGCAGTTCTTC
>TRBJ2-4|TRBV20-1|few|TRBD2
CSARPGGAENIQYF
TGCAGTGCTAGGCCCGGGGGGGCCGAAAACATTCAGTACTTC